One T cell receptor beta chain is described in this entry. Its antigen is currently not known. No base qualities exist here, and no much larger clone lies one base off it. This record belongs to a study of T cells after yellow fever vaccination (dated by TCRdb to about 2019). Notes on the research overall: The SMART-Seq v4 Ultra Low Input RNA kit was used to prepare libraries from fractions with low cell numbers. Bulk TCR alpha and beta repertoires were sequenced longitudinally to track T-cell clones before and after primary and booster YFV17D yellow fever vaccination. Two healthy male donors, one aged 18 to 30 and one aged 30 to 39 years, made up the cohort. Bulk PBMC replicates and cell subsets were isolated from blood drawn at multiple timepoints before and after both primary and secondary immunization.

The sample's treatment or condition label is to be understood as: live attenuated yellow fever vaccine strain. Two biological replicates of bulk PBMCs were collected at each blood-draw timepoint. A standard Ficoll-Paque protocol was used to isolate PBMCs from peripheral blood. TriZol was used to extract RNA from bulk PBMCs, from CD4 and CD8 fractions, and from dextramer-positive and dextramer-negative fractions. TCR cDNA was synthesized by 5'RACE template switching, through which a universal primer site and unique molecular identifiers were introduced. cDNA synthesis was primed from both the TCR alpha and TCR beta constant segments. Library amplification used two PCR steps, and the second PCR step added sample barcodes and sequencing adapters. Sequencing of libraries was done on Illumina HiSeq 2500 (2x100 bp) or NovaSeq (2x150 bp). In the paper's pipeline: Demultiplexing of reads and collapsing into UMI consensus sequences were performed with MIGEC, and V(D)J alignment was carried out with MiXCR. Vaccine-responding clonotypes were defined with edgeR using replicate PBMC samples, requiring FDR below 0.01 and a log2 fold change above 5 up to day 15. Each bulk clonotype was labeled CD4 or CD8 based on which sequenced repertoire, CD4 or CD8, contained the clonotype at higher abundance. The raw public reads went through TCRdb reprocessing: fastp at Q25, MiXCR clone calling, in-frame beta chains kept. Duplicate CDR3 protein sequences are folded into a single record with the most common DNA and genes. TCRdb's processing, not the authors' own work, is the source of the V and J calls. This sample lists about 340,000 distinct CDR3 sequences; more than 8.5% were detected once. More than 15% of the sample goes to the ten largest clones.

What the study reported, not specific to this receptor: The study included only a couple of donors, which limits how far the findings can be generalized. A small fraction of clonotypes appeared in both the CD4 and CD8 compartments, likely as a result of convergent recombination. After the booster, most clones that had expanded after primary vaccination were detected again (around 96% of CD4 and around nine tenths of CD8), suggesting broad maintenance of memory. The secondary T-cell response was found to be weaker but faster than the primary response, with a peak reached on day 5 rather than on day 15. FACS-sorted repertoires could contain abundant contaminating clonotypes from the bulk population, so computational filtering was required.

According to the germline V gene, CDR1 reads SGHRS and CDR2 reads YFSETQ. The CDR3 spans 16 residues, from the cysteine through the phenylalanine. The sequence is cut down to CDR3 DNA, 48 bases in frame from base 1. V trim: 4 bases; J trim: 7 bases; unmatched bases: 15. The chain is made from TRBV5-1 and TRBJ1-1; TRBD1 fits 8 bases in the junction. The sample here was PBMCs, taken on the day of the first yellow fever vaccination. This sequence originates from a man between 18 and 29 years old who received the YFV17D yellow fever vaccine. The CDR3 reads CASSPPSTGAFGEAFF. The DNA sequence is TGCGCCAGCAGCCCCCCCTCGACAGGGGCCTTCGGTGAAGCTTTCTTT.